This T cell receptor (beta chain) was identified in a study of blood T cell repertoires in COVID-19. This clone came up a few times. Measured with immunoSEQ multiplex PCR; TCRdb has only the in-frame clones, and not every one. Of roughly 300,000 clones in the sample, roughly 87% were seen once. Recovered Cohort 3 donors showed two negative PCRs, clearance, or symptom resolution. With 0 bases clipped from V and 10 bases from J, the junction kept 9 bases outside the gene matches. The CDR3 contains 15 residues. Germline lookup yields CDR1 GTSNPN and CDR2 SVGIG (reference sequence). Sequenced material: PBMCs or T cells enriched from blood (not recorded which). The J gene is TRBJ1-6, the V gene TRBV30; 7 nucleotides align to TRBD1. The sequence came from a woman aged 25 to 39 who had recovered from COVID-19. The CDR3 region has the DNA TGTGCCTGGAGTGTAAAGGCAGGGGGACACTCACCCCTCCACTTT. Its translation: CAWSVKAGGHSPLHF.